The rows below give T cell receptor beta chains drawn from one sample of a study of cytomegalovirus exposure and HLA in healthy donors. Only in-frame clones appear in the TCRdb table, and some are missing; sequencing was by immunoSEQ multiplex PCR. The sample shows approximately 200,000 clones, approximately 85% of them seen only once. Sequencing used PBMCs. The receptors stem from a woman in her 50s in good health and CMV-seropositive. Both conserved end residues are part of each CDR3. D genes are given only for firm matches. Expanded clones get a size class; other rows say once, few or many, or leave the size out.

.	TRBV5-1	TRBD1	TRBJ2-5	TGCGCCAGCAGCCCTCTCCCGGGACAGGGGGAGGGGGAGACCCAGTACTTC	CASSPLPGQGEGETQYF
.	TRBV28	.	TRBJ1-3	TGTGCCAGCAGTTTATACGCAGTCTCTGGAAACACCATATATTTT	CASSLYAVSGNTIYF
.	TRBV5-4	.	TRBJ1-6	TGTGCCAGCAGCACCCTCGGGGGACGGACTAATTCACCCCTCCACTTT	CASSTLGGRTNSPLHF
.	TRBV12-5	.	TRBJ1-2	TGTGCTAGTGGTTCTGGACAGATGAACTATGGCTACACCTTC	CASGSGQMNYGYTF
.	TRBV7-8	.	TRBJ1-1	TGTGCCAGCAGCTTAACATTTGACACGCCCGAAGCTTTCTTT	CASSLTFDTPEAFF
.	TRBV5-4	TRBD1	TRBJ2-5	TGTGCCAGCAGCTTGAGGGGGCCCAAAGAGACCCAGTACTTC	CASSLRGPKETQYF
.	TRBV5-6	.	TRBJ1-4	TGTGCCAGCAGCCTTAGCGGCGGCGACGAAAAACTGTTTTTT	CASSLSGGDEKLFF
.	TRBV19	TRBD1	TRBJ1-2	TGTGCCAGTAATGCCCGGACAGGGGATGGCTACACCTTC	CASNARTGDGYTF
.	TRBV30	TRBD1	TRBJ2-7	TGTGCCTGGGAGGGACAGTTAAGGGGCGAGCAGTACTTC	CAWEGQLRGEQYF
.	TRBV7-8	TRBD1	TRBJ2-5	TGTGCCAGCAGCCCGGGACAGGGGTACCAAGAGACCCAGTACTTC	CASSPGQGYQETQYF
.	TRBV28	TRBD1	TRBJ2-6	TGTGCCAGCAGTAAGGACAGGCTCTCTGGGGCCAACGGCCTGACTTTC	CASSKDRLSGANGLTF
.	TRBV10-3	TRBD1	TRBJ2-7	TGTGCCATCAGCCGCGTGCAGGGGGCCGACGAGCAGTACTTC	CAISRVQGADEQYF
.	TRBV27	.	TRBJ2-2	TGTGCCAGCAGTTTCCGGGACAAACCCACCGGGGAGCTGTTTTTT	CASSFRDKPTGELFF
.	TRBV19	.	TRBJ2-7	TGTGCCAGTAGTTCGCAGGGGTCTGACGAGCAGTACTTC	CASSSQGSDEQYF
.	TRBV28	TRBD1	TRBJ2-7	TGTGCCAGCAGTCCACGGGGCCGGGACAGGGAGTTC	CASSPRGRDREF
.	TRBV6-6	TRBD1	TRBJ2-1	TGTGCCAGCAGTCGCCGAGGGGGCTCCTACAACGAGCAGTTCTTC	CASSRRGGSYNEQFF
.	TRBV5-1	.	TRBJ1-1	TGCGCCAGCAGCTTGGTACGGTTCGGGAACACTGAAGCTTTCTTT	CASSLVRFGNTEAFF
.	TRBV5-6	.	TRBJ1-2	TGTGCCAGCAGCTGGGACACCGGAAGGTATGGCTACACCTTC	CASSWDTGRYGYTF
.	TRBV29-1	TRBD1	TRBJ2-4	TGCAGCGTCTCCACAGGGGGTGAGGCCATTCAGTACTTC	CSVSTGGEAIQYF
.	TRBV30	TRBD2	TRBJ2-2	TGTGCCTGGAGATTTCGGACTAGCGGGGGGGAGCTGTTTTTT	CAWRFRTSGGELFF
once	TRBV30	TRBD1	TRBJ1-5	TGTGCCCGGAGTCGGGGACAGGGGAGTCAGCCCCAGCATTTT	CARSRGQGSQPQHF
.	TRBV28	.	TRBJ1-2	TGTGCCAGCAGTTTGTCGGCGGGGTGGGGTATTGGCTACACCTTC	CASSLSAGWGIGYTF
once	TRBV28	.	TRBJ1-5	TGTGCCAGCAGTCCCAGTTATAGCAATCAGCCCCAGCATTTT	CASSPSYSNQPQHF
.	TRBV7-9	TRBD1	TRBJ1-1	TGTGCCAGCAAACGGACAGGAGGAAACACTGAAGCTTTCTTT	CASKRTGGNTEAFF